This TCR beta chain was sequenced for a study of shared clonotypes between healthy human individuals. CDR1 MNHEY and CDR2 SMNVEV come from the germline V gene (reference sequence). The V gene lost 5 bases and the J gene lost 2 bases, with 18 bases spanning the gap. This CDR3 spans 16 amino acids. Only in-frame clones appear in the TCRdb table, and some are missing; sequencing was by immunoSEQ multiplex PCR. The table has about 680,000 clones, roughly 70% seen once; the top ten hold 1.8%. Sequences were obtained from memory CD4+ T cells sorted from blood. As to subset: CD45RA-negative fraction. The clonotype was recovered from a woman in her twenties or thirties in good health. V is TRBV27 and J is TRBJ1-2; TRBD1 is a possible D gene (5 bases). CDR3: CASSINGRRGNYGYTF. The CDR3 region has the DNA TGTGCCAGCAGTATCAATGGACGGCGGGGGAACTATGGCTACACCTTC.